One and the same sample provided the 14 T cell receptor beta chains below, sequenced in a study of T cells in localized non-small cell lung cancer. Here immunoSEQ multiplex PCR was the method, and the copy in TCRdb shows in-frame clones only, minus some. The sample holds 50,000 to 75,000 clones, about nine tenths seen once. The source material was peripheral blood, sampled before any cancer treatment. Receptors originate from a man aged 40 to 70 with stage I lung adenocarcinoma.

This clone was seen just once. The CDR3, as DNA: TGTGCCAGCAGTTCTAGCGGGGACACCGGGGAGCTGTTTTTT. It specifies CASSSSGDTGELFF. The V gene is TRBV27, the J gene TRBJ2-2; 9 bases line up with TRBD2. Trimming cost V 4 bases and J 3 bases; bases outside gene matches: 0. Germline V gives CDR1 MNHEY, CDR2 SMNVEV (reference sequence). This CDR3 comprises 14 residues.

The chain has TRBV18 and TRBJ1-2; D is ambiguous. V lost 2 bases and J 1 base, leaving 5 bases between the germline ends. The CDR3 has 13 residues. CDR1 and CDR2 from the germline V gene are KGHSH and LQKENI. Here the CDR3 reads CASSPELNYGYTF. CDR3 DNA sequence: TGTGCCAGCTCACCAGAGCTTAACTATGGCTACACCTTC.

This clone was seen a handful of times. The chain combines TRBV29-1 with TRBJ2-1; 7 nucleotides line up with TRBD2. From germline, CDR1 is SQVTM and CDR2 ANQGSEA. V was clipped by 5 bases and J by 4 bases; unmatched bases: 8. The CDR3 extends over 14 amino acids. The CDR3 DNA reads TGCAGCGTTAACCCGGGACTAACATACAATGAGCAGTTCTTC. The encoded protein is CSVNPGLTYNEQFF.

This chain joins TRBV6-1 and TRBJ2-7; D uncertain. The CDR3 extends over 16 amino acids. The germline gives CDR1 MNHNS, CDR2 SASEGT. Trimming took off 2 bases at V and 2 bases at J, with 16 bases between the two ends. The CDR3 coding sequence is TGTGCCAGCAGTGAACGCGGAGAAGCCAATCCCTACGAGCAGTACTTC. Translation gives CASSERGEANPYEQYF.

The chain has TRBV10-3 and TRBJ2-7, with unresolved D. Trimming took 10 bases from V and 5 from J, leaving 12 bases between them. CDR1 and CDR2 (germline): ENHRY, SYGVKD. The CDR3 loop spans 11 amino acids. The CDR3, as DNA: TGTGCCACCCGGGTGTGGGACGAGCAGTACTTC. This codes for CATRVWDEQYF.

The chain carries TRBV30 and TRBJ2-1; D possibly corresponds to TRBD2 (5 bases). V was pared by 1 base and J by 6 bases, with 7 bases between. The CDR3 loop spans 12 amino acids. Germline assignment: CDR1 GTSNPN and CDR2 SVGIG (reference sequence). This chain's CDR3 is CAWSGLLNEQFF. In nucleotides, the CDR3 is TGTGCCTGGAGTGGACTACTCAATGAGCAGTTCTTC. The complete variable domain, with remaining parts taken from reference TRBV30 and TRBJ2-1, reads SQTIHQWPATLVQPVGSPLSLECTVEGTSNPNLYWYRQAAGRGLQLLFYSVGIGQISSEVPQNLSASRPQDRQFILSSKKLLLSDSGFYLCAWSGLLNEQFFGPGTRLTVL.

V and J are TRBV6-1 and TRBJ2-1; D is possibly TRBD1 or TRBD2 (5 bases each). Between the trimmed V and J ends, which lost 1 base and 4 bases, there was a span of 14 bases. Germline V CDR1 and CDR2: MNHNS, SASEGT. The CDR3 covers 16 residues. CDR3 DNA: TGTGCCAGCAGTGAAGAGTGGCTTGGGGGATACAATGAGCAGTTCTTC. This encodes CASSEEWLGGYNEQFF.

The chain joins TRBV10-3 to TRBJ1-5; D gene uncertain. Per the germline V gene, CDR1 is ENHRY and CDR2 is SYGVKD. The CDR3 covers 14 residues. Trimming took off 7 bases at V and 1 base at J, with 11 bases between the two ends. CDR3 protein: CAIKPSGSNQPQHF. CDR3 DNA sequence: TGTGCCATCAAGCCGAGCGGAAGCAATCAGCCCCAGCATTTT.

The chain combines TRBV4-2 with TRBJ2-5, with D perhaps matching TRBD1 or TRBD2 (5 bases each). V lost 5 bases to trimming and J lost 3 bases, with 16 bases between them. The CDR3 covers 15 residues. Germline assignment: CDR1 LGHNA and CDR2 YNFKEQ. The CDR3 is CASSYRDGAKETQYF. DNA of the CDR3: TGTGCCAGCAGCTACCGGGACGGAGCAAAAGAGACCCAGTACTTC.

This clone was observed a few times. The CDR3 DNA follows: TGCGCCAGCAGCTTAGGGCGAGGGACAGTATATAATGAGCAGTTCTTC. It is translated as CASSLGRGTVYNEQFF. V gene TRBV5-1 combines with J gene TRBJ2-1; 7 bases are shared with TRBD1. After removal of 2 bases from V and 7 bases from J, the junction contained 12 bases not matched to a gene. The CDR3 loop spans 16 amino acids. The germline V gene has CDR1 SGHRS and CDR2 YFSETQ.

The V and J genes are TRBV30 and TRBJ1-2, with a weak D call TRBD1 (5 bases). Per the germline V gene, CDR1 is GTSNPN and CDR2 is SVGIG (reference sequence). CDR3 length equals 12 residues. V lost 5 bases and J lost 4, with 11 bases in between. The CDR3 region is CAWGQGVYGYTF. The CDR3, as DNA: TGTGCCTGGGGCCAAGGGGTCTATGGCTACACCTTC.

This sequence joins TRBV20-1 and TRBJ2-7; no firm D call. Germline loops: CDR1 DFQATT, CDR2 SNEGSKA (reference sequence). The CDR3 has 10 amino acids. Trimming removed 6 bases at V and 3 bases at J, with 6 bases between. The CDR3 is CSAKSYEQYF. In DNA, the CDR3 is TGCAGTGCCAAAAGCTACGAGCAGTACTTC.

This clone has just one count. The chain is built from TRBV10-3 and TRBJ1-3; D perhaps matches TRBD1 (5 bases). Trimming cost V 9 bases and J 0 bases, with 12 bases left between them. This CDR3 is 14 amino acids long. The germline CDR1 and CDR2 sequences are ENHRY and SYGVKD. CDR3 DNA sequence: TGTGCCATGAGGGACGGGGACTCTGGAAACACCATATATTTT. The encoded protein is CAMRDGDSGNTIYF.

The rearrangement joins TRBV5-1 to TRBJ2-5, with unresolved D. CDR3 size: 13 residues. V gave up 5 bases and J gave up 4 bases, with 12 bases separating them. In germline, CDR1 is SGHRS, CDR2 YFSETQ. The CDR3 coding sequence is TGCGCCAGCAGGGCCTTAGTAACAGAGACCCAGTACTTC. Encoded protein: CASRALVTETQYF.